The rows below give T cell receptor beta chains drawn from one sample of a study of response to subunit inactivated influenza vaccine. TCRdb re-analysed the RT-PCR reads in MiXCR, keeping a single row per CDR3 protein. The top ten hold approximately 13% of the sample, which has 500,000 to 550,000 distinct CDR3 sequences, 6% to 9% seen once. The material was PBMCs from blood, obtained less than 30 months after vaccination. All receptors come from a man aged 50-75 years who received an inactivated influenza vaccine. Each CDR3 is given with its conserved first and last residue. D genes are given only for firm matches. Size is omitted from some rows. Given values are once, few, many or a class for expanded clones.

J	V	size	D	CDR3	DNA
TRBJ2-5	TRBV6-2/TRBV6-3	many	-	CASSEQQETQYF	TGTGCCAGCAGTGAGCAACAAGAGACCCAGTACTTC
TRBJ1-2	TRBV28	many	TRBD1	CASSLIRTGAYGYTF	TGTGCCAGCAGTCTAATCCGGACAGGGGCCTATGGCTACACCTTC
TRBJ2-1	TRBV12-3/TRBV12-4	many	TRBD2	CASSLAGGREQFF	TGTGCCAGCAGTTTAGCGGGAGGGCGAGAGCAGTTCTTC
TRBJ2-3	TRBV3-1	-	TRBD1	CASSQAGTGGTDTQYF	TGTGCCAGCAGCCAAGCCGGGACAGGGGGTACAGATACGCAGTATTTT
TRBJ1-1	TRBV20-1	many	-	CSARGGGRNTEAFF	TGCAGTGCTAGAGGGGGCGGGAGGAACACTGAAGCTTTCTTT
TRBJ1-1	TRBV7-8	-	TRBD1	CASSLIRDRGHTEAFF	TGTGCCAGCAGCTTAATCCGGGACAGGGGGCACACTGAAGCTTTCTTT
TRBJ2-2	TRBV12-3/TRBV12-4	-	-	CASTSGTNTGELFF	TGTGCCAGCACGTCAGGGACTAACACCGGGGAGCTGTTTTTT
TRBJ1-6	TRBV27	few	TRBD1	CASSTGTGGRSPLHF	TGTGCCAGCAGTACCGGGACAGGGGGCCGGTCACCCCTCCACTTT
TRBJ2-3	TRBV6-1	few	-	CASRGLLSTDTQYF	TGTGCCAGCAGGGGACTGTTAAGCACAGATACGCAGTATTTT
TRBJ2-4	TRBV5-1	-	TRBD1	CASSTGQGARNIQYF	TGCGCCAGCAGCACGGGACAGGGGGCTCGAAACATTCAGTACTTC
TRBJ1-2	TRBV29-1	few	-	CSVDRGEDYGYTF	TGCAGCGTTGACAGGGGAGAGGACTATGGCTACACCTTC
TRBJ1-5	TRBV20-1	many	-	CSAKGGGGYQPQHF	TGCAGTGCTAAAGGCGGGGGTGGGTACCAGCCCCAGCATTTT
TRBJ1-5	TRBV27	few	-	CASSLHGPNQPQHF	TGTGCCAGCAGTTTACACGGGCCCAATCAGCCCCAGCATTTT
TRBJ1-1	TRBV20-1	few	TRBD1	CSASSQGILYTEAFF	TGCAGTGCTAGCTCACAGGGGATTTTGTACACTGAAGCTTTCTTT
TRBJ2-7	TRBV14	few	-	CASSQSRLNEQYF	TGTGCCAGCAGCCAAAGCAGGTTGAACGAGCAGTACTTC
TRBJ2-5	TRBV20-1	-	-	CSAPRKGLGETQYF	TGCAGTGCCCCGAGAAAAGGTTTGGGGGAGACCCAGTACTTC
TRBJ2-2	TRBV7-2	many	TRBD2	CASSLVSSGGSGELFF	TGTGCCAGCAGCTTAGTTTCTAGCGGGGGGTCCGGGGAGCTGTTTTTT
TRBJ2-1	TRBV29-1	-	TRBD2	CSVEKREGVYNEQFF	TGCAGCGTTGAAAAACGGGAGGGCGTGTACAATGAGCAGTTCTTC
TRBJ2-3	TRBV10-3	many	TRBD1	CAISEGGARKVDTQYF	TGTGCCATCAGTGAAGGGGGCGCACGGAAGGTAGATACGCAGTATTTT
TRBJ1-1	TRBV20-1	many	-	CSAWDGLNTEAFF	TGCAGTGCTTGGGACGGTTTGAACACTGAAGCTTTCTTT
TRBJ1-2	TRBV7-2	-	-	CASSLYENYGYTF	TGTGCCAGCAGCTTATACGAGAACTATGGCTACACCTTC
TRBJ2-7	TRBV3-1	few	-	CASSQGRWEQYF	TGTGCCAGCAGCCAAGGACGGTGGGAGCAGTACTTC
TRBJ1-5	TRBV20-1	-	TRBD1	CSGQGPTNQPQHF	TGCAGTGGACAGGGGCCCACTAATCAGCCCCAGCATTTT
TRBJ2-2	TRBV29-1	many	-	CSVEAVVPGELFF	TGCAGCGTTGAAGCGGTGGTACCCGGGGAGCTGTTTTTT
TRBJ2-7	TRBV11-2	few	TRBD2	CASTQSGTSGSYTYEQYF	TGTGCCAGCACGCAATCCGGGACTAGCGGGTCTTACACCTACGAGCAGTACTTC
TRBJ2-1	TRBV29-1	-	TRBD2	CSVENSGGYNEQFF	TGCAGCGTTGAAAATAGCGGGGGATACAATGAGCAGTTCTTC
TRBJ2-4	TRBV7-9	-	TRBD2	CASSFLSGRGDKNIQYF	TGTGCCAGCAGCTTCCTTAGCGGGAGAGGAGACAAAAACATTCAGTACTTC
TRBJ2-3	TRBV29-1	few	TRBD1	CSVTDRGLGDTQYF	TGCAGCGTTACGGACAGGGGGCTAGGAGATACGCAGTATTTT
TRBJ2-3	TRBV5-6	many	TRBD2	CASSTSETSTDTQYF	TGTGCCAGCAGCACTAGCGAAACTAGCACAGATACGCAGTATTTT
TRBJ2-7	TRBV28	many	TRBD2	CASSLAGVTYEQYF	TGTGCCAGCAGCTTAGCGGGGGTAACCTACGAGCAGTACTTC
TRBJ2-3	TRBV11-2	few	TRBD2	CASSLVLGLAGTSTDTQYF	TGTGCCAGCAGCTTAGTTCTGGGACTAGCGGGTACTAGCACAGATACGCAGTATTTT
TRBJ2-3	TRBV6-2/TRBV6-3	-	-	CASSGQGPTDTQYF	TGTGCCAGCAGTGGTCAGGGGCCCACAGATACGCAGTATTTT
TRBJ2-7	TRBV7-2	few	-	CASSLYWEQYF	TGTGCCAGCAGCCTCTACTGGGAGCAGTACTTC
TRBJ1-2	TRBV12-3/TRBV12-4	-	-	CASSEPANYGYTF	TGTGCCAGCAGTGAACCTGCTAACTATGGCTACACCTTC
TRBJ1-4	TRBV5-1	-	-	CASSFSGTEKLFF	TGCGCCAGCAGCTTCTCCGGGACGGAAAAACTGTTTTTT
TRBJ2-7	TRBV7-3	few	-	CASSLANSYEQYF	TGTGCCAGCAGCTTGGCTAACTCCTACGAGCAGTACTTC
TRBJ2-5	TRBV29-1	many	TRBD2	CSVSIGGTETQYF	TGCAGCGTTTCGATCGGGGGGACGGAGACCCAGTACTTC
TRBJ1-1	TRBV29-1	-	-	CSADRQGNTEAFF	TGCAGCGCGGATCGGCAGGGGAACACTGAAGCTTTCTTT
TRBJ2-5	TRBV20-1	many	TRBD1	CSASFWDRGRETQYF	TGCAGTGCTAGTTTTTGGGACAGGGGGCGGGAGACCCAGTACTTC
TRBJ2-5	TRBV5-1	few	-	CASSLWGRNQETQYF	TGCGCCAGCAGCTTGTGGGGACGGAACCAAGAGACCCAGTACTTC
TRBJ1-2	TRBV7-9	-	-	CASSPVGGVGYTF	TGTGCCAGCAGCCCAGTGGGAGGGGTTGGCTACACCTTC
TRBJ2-7	TRBV19	few	-	CASGRGLTYEQYF	TGTGCCAGTGGCAGGGGACTGACCTATGAGCAGTACTTC
TRBJ2-7	TRBV20-1	many	TRBD1	CSARPGTGIGEQYF	TGCAGTGCTAGACCCGGGACAGGGATCGGCGAGCAGTACTTC
TRBJ2-4	TRBV29-1	few	TRBD2	CSVGGGEAKNIQYF	TGCAGCGTTGGGGGAGGGGAGGCCAAAAACATTCAGTACTTC
TRBJ2-4	TRBV20-1	few	TRBD2	CSARVGGVAKNIQYF	TGCAGTGCTAGAGTGGGGGGGGTAGCCAAAAACATTCAGTACTTC
TRBJ2-7	TRBV6-1	few	-	CASSPPRTLGSYEQYF	TGTGCCAGCAGCCCACCTCGCACATTAGGCTCCTACGAGCAGTACTTC
TRBJ1-5	TRBV30	-	-	CAWSNGEGQPQHF	TGTGCCTGGAGTAACGGGGAGGGCCAGCCCCAGCATTTT
TRBJ2-1	TRBV3-1	few	-	CASSKQGGAYNEQFF	TGTGCCAGCAGCAAGCAGGGTGGGGCCTACAATGAGCAGTTCTTC
TRBJ1-5	TRBV6-5	many	-	CASSLGASNQPQHF	TGTGCCAGCAGTTTGGGGGCTAGCAATCAGCCCCAGCATTTT
TRBJ1-1	TRBV6-2/TRBV6-3	many	-	CASSYGIMTSEAFF	TGTGCCAGCAGTTACGGCATCATGACCTCTGAAGCTTTCTTT
TRBJ2-1	TRBV7-9	-	-	CASSPLYGEQFF	TGTGCCAGCAGCCCCCTATATGGCGAGCAGTTCTTC
TRBJ1-4	TRBV7-9	few	-	CASSFSEGKLFF	TGTGCCAGCAGCTTCTCAGAGGGAAAACTGTTTTTT